This T cell receptor (beta chain) was obtained from a study of immune reconstitution after stem cell transplant in scleroderma. By share of the sample, this clonotype is medium-sized. TCRdb reprocessed the RT-PCR reads via MiXCR and lists one record per CDR3 protein. Of about 3,600 distinct CDR3 sequences listed, roughly 6.6% are singletons. Germline-derived CDR1 and CDR2 are SGHTA and FQGNSA. V lost 3 bases to trimming and J lost 4 bases; unmatched junction nucleotides: 3. The CDR3 is made up of 14 amino acids. This sequence originates from a female donor with systemic sclerosis. J is TRBJ2-7 and V is TRBV7-2, with 10 bases matching TRBD2. Sample collection occurred before or after autologous hematopoietic stem cell transplantation (not recorded which). The CDR3 coding sequence is TGTGCCAGCAGCTTGGGACTAGCGTTTTACGAGCAGTACTTC. Its translation is CASSLGLAFYEQYF. Supplemented by reference TRBV7-2 and TRBJ2-7, the full variable domain reads GAGVSQSPSNKVTEKGKDVELRCDPISGHTALYWYRQSLGQGLEFLIYFQGNSAPDKSGLPSDRFSAERTGGSVSTLTIQRTQQEDSAVYLCASSLGLAFYEQYFGPGTRLTVT.